This is a list of T cell receptor beta chains from one sample in a study of blood T cell repertoires in COVID-19. TCRdb keeps only in-frame clones here, not all; method: immunoSEQ multiplex PCR. The sample has 130,000 or so clones; 84% are singletons. Sequences were obtained from peripheral blood. The origin of the receptors is a woman aged 55-69 years with acute or convalescent COVID-19. CDR3s include the opening cysteine and the closing phenylalanine or tryptophan.

V,J,CDR3
TRBV5-6,TRBJ1-1,CASSLRDRVSKTEAFF
TRBV19,TRBJ1-1,CASSSPLGRLNEAFF
TRBV12-3/TRBV12-4,TRBJ1-1,CASSPEQGRAFF
TRBV2,TRBJ2-1,CASSEGLAGIPGQFF
TRBV29-1,TRBJ1-1,CSVLAGYTEAFF
TRBV6-5,TRBJ1-6,CASSFRDRGNSPLHF
TRBV6-2/TRBV6-3,TRBJ1-1,CASSYVQGTEAFF
TRBV24-1,TRBJ2-1,CATSPGQTNEQFF
TRBV12-5,TRBJ2-7,CASGLVMTTGLSYEQYF
TRBV7-2,TRBJ1-4,CASRIDATNEKLFF
TRBV18,TRBJ1-6,CASSPGTSGDNSPLHF
TRBV3-1/TRBV3-2,TRBJ2-3,CASSFRGRLTDTQYF
TRBV7-3,TRBJ2-1,CASSPGSYNEQFF
TRBV5-4,TRBJ1-2,CAVQGVWDYGYTF
TRBV19,TRBJ1-2,CASTFYSPGQGYGYTF
TRBV5-1,TRBJ2-2,CASTEGDRYTGELFF
TRBV30,TRBJ1-2,CAWSLRGGYTF
TRBV10-1,TRBJ1-1,CASSQAGGSEAFF
TRBV19,TRBJ1-5,CASSIGHSNQPQHF
TRBV20-1,TRBJ1-2,CSASGWGGYGYTF
TRBV7-9,TRBJ1-1,CASSPQGARNTEAFF
TRBV20-1,TRBJ1-2,CSASGGYGYTF
TRBV7-9,TRBJ1-2,CASSPDGQAGSGYTF
TRBV3-1/TRBV3-2,TRBJ1-6,CASGPLSPLHF
TRBV10-1,TRBJ2-3,CASSERLAGVTDTQYF
TRBV5-1,TRBJ2-3,CASSLDQGLAGAVYTDTQYF
TRBV28,TRBJ1-2,CASRSPTGLAGYTF
TRBV19,TRBJ2-4,CASSPTGDAKNIQYF
TRBV7-2,TRBJ1-2,CASSLAPGQGAYGYTF
TRBV19,TRBJ2-5,CASSIDSAGGQETQYF
TRBV5-1,TRBJ2-5,CASSLAEGAKQTQYF
TRBV19,TRBJ1-5,CASSARSTLPGSNQPQHF
TRBV14,TRBJ2-1,CASSHVAGGYNNEQFF
TRBV10-2,TRBJ1-4,CASSERTGADEKLFF
TRBV25-1,TRBJ1-2,CASRYGNGYTF
TRBV20-1,TRBJ1-5,CSASPGAGGAGQPQHF
TRBV10-2,TRBJ2-3,CASSESVAVSTDTQYF
TRBV7-9,TRBJ2-1,CASSFAGTGGSEQFF
TRBV5-1,TRBJ2-2,CASSKQGGELFF
TRBV9,TRBJ2-5,CASGTGIETQYF
TRBV28,TRBJ2-6,CASSLMTGKTGANVLTF
TRBV30,TRBJ2-5,CAWSYGDAGTQYF
TRBV5-1,TRBJ1-3,CASSLGYGLNSGNTIYF
TRBV5-6,TRBJ1-1,CASSFEGDMNTEAFF
TRBV3-1/TRBV3-2,TRBJ2-1,CASSLGLAVDEQFF
TRBV19,TRBJ2-2,CAAASGGTGGELFF
TRBV2,TRBJ2-1,CASSRQRTSGGISSYNEQFF
TRBV3-1/TRBV3-2,TRBJ2-5,CASSQSVGETQYF
TRBV10-3,TRBJ1-6,CAISEDTYSPLHF
TRBV3-1/TRBV3-2,TRBJ1-1,CASSQGPGLGTEAFF
TRBV3-1/TRBV3-2,TRBJ2-6,CASGSSGANVLTF
TRBV19,TRBJ1-2,CASYDPGQGGRGYTF
TRBV18,TRBJ1-2,CASSLGSGGYTF
TRBV7-3,TRBJ1-1,CASSFGRSTEAFF
TRBV3-1/TRBV3-2,TRBJ1-1,CASSQDRGRNTEAFF